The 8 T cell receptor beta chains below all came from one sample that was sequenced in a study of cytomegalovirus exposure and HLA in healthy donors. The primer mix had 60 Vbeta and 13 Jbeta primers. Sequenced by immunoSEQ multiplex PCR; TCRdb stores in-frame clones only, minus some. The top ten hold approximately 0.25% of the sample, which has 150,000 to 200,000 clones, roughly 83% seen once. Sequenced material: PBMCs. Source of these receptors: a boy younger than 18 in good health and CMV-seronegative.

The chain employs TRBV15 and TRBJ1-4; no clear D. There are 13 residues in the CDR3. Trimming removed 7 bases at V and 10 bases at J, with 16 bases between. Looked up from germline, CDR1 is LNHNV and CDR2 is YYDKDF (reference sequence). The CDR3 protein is CATTASVGGKLFF. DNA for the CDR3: TGTGCCACCACCGCCAGTGTGGGAGGAAAACTGTTTTTT.

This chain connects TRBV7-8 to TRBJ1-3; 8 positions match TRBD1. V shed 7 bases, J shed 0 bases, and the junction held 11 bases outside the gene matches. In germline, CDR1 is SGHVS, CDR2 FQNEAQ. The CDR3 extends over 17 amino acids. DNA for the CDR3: TGTGCCAGCATGCCGGCCAGGGGGCATTTCTCTGGAAACACCATATATTTT. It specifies CASMPARGHFSGNTIYF.

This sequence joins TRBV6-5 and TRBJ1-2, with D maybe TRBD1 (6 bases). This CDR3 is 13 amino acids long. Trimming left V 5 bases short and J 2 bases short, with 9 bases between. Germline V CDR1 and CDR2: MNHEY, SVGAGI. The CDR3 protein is CASSNRANYGYTF. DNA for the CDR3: TGTGCCAGCAGTAACAGGGCCAACTATGGCTACACCTTC.

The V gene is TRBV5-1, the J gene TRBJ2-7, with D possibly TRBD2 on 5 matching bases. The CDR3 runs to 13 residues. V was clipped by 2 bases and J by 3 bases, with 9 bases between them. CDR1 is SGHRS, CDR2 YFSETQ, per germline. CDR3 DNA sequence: TGCGCCAGCAGCTTCCCTGGGAGCTACGAGCAGTACTTC. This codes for CASSFPGSYEQYF.

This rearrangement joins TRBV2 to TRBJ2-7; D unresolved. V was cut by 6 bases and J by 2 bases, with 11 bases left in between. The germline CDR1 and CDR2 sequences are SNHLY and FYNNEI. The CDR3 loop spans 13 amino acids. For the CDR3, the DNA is TGTGCCAGCAGGGAGTACCCCACCTACGAGCAGTACTTC. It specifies CASREYPTYEQYF.

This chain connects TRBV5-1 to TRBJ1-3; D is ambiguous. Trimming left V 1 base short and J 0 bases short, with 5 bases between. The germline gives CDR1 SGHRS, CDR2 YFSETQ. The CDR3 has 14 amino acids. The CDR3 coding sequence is TGCGCCAGCAGCTTGAGCGGCTCTGGAAACACCATATATTTT. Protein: CASSLSGSGNTIYF.

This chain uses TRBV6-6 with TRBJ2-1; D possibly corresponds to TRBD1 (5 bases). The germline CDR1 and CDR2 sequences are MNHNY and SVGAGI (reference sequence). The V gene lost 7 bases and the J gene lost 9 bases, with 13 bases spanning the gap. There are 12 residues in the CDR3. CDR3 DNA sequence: TGTGCCAGCACGAAGGGGTATGGTGAGCAGTTCTTC. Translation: CASTKGYGEQFF.

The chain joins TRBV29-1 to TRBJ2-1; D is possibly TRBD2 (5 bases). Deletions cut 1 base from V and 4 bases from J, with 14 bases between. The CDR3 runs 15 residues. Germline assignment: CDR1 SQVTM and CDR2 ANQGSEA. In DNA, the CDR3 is TGCAGCGTTGAAGGCGGGCCTGGCCAGTACAATGAGCAGTTCTTC. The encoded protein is CSVEGGPGQYNEQFF.